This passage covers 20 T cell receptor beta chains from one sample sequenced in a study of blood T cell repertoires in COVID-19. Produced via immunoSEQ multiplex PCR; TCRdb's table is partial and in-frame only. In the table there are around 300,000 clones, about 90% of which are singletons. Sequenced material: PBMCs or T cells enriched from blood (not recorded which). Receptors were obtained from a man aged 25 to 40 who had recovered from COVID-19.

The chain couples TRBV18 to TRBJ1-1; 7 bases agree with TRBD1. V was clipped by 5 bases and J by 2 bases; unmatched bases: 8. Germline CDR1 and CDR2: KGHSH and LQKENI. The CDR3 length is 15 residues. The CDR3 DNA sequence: TGTGCCAGCTCATCAAATACAGGGGACAACACTGAAGCTTTCTTT. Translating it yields CASSSNTGDNTEAFF.

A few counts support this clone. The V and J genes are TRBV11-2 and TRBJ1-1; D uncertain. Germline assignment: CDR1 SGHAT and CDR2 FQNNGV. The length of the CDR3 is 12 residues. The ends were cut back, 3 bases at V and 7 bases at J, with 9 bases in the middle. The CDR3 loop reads CASSLSAVEAFF. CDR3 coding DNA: TGTGCCAGCAGCTTGAGCGCAGTTGAAGCTTTCTTT. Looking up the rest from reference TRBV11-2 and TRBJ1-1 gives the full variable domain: EAGVAQSPRYKIIEKRQSVAFWCNPISGHATLYWYQQILGQGPKLLIQFQNNGVVDDSQLPKDRFSAERLKGVDSTLKIQPAKLEDSAVYLCASSLSAVEAFFGQGTRLTVV.

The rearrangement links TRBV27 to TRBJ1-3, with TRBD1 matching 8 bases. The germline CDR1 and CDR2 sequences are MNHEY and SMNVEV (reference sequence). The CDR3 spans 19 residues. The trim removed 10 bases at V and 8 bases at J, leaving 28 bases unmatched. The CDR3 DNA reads TGTGCCACCAGAAGCTTAGGGGGCGACAGGGGATCAAGGGGAGACACCATATATTTT. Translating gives CATRSLGGDRGSRGDTIYF.

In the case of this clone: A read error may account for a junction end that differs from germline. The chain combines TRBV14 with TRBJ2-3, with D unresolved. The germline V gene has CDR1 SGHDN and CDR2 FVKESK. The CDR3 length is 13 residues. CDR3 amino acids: CASSQEFERSPQF. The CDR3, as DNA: TGTGCCAGCAGCCAAGAGTTCGAGCGTAGCCCTCAATTT.

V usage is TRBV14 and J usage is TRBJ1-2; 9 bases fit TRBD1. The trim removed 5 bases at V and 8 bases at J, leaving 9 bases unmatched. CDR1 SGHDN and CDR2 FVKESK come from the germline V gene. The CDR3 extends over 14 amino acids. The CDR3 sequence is CASSDWTGEIGYTF. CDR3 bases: TGTGCCAGCAGCGACTGGACAGGGGAAATCGGCTACACCTTC.

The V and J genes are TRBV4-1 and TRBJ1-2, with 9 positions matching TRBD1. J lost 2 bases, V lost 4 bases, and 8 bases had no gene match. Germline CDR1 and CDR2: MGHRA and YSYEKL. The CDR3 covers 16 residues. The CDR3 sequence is CASSPSDRGANYGYTF. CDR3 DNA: TGCGCCAGCAGCCCCTCGGACAGGGGCGCCAACTATGGCTACACCTTC.

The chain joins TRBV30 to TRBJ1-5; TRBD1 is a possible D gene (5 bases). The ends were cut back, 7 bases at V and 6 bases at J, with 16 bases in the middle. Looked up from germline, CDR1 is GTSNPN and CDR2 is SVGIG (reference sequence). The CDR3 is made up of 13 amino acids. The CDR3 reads CASQVGTGQPQHF. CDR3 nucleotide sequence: TGTGCCTCTCAAGTCGGGACTGGTCAGCCCCAGCATTTT.

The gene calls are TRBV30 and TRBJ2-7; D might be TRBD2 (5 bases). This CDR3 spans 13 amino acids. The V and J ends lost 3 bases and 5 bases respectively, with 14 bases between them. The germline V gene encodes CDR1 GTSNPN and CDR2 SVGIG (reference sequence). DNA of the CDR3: TGTGCCTGGAGCTCCGGCCACGGGGACGAGCAGTACTTC. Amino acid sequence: CAWSSGHGDEQYF.

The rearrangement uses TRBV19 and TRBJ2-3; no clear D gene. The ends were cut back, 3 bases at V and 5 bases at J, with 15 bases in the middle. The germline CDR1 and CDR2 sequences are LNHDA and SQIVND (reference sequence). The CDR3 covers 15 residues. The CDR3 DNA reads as TGTGCCAGTAGTATCTCTTTAACTGGCGGAGATACGCAGTATTTT. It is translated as CASSISLTGGDTQYF.

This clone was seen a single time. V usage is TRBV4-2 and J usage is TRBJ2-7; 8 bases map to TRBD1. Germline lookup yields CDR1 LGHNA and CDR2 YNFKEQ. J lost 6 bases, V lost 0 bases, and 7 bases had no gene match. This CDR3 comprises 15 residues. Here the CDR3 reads CASSQDPGGSGEQYF. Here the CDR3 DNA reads TGTGCCAGCAGCCAAGATCCAGGGGGCAGCGGCGAGCAGTACTTC.

CDR3 amino acids: CASSLVEANYGYTF. The CDR3 DNA reads TGTGCCAGCAGCTTAGTAGAGGCCAACTATGGCTACACCTTC. The chain links TRBV11-2 to TRBJ1-2; no firm D call. V dropped 1 base and J dropped 2 bases, with 8 bases sitting between them. This CDR3 contains 14 residues. Looked up from germline, CDR1 is SGHAT and CDR2 is FQNNGV.

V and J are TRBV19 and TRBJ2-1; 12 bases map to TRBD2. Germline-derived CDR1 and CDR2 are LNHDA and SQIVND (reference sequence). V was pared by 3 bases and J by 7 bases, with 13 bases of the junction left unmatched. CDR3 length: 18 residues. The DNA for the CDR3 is TGTGCCAGTAGTATGGCCCCTAGCGGGGGGGCGGGGTTGAATGAGCAGTTCTTC. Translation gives CASSMAPSGGAGLNEQFF.

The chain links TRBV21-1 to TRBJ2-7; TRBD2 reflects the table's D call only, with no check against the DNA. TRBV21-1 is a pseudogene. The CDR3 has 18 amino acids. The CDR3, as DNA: TGTGCCAGCAGCAAGAGAGCAGCGGGGGCTCTTATCTCCTACGAGCAGTACTTC. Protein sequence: CASSKRAAGALISYEQYF.

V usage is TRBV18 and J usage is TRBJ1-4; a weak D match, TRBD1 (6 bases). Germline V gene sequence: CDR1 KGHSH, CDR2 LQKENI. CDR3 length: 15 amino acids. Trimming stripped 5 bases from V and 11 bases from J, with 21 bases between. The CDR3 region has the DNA TGTGCCAGCTCATCTCGACAGGAAGAGGTATTCAAACTGTTTTTT. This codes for CASSSRQEEVFKLFF.

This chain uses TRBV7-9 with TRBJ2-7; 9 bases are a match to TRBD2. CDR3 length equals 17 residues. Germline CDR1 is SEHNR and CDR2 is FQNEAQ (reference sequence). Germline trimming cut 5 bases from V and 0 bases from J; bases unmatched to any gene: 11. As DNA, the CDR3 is TGTGCCAGCAGCCCACTAGCGGGTGCCCTTATCTCCTACGAGCAGTACTTC. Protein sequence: CASSPLAGALISYEQYF.

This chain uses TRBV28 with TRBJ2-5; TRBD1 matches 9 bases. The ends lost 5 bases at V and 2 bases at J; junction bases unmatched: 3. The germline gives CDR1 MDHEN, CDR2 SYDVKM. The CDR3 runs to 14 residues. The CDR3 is CASSPGTGQETQYF. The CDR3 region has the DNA TGTGCCAGCAGTCCCGGGACAGGGCAAGAGACCCAGTACTTC.

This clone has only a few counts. CDR3 residues: CASSFTGNYGYTF. The CDR3 nucleotides read TGTGCCAGCAGTTTTACGGGTAACTATGGCTACACCTTC. The gene calls are TRBV27 and TRBJ1-2; no reliable D call. V was clipped by 3 bases and J by 1 base, with 6 bases between them. CDR1 and CDR2 (germline): MNHEY, SMNVEV (reference sequence). The CDR3 contains 13 residues.

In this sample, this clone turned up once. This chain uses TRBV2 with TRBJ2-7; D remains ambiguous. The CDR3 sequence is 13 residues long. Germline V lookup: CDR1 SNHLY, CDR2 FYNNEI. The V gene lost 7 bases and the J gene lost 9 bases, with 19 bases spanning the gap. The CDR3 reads CASTYPNLLVQYF. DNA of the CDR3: TGTGCCAGCACCTACCCCAACCTCCTGGTGCAGTACTTC.

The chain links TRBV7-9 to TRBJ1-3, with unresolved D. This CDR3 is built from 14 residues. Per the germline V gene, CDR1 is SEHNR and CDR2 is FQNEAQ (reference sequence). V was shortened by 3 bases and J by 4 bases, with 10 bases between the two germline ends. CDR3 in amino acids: CASSFSQVGNTIYF. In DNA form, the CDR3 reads TGTGCCAGCAGCTTTTCTCAGGTGGGAAACACCATATATTTT.

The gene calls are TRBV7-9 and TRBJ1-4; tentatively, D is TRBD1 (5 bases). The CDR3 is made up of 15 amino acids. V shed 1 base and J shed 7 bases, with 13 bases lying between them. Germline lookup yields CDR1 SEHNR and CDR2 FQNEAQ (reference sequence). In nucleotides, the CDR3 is TGTGCCAGCAGCTTAGAAGGGCAGGGCGGTGAAAAACTGTTTTTT. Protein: CASSLEGQGGEKLFF.